This T cell receptor (beta chain) was recorded in a study of blood T cell repertoires in COVID-19. This CDR3 region has 15 residues. Trimming shortened V by 4 bases and J by 0 bases, and 10 bases separated the two germline ends. The germline V gene has CDR1 LNHDA and CDR2 SQIVND (reference sequence). TCRdb's table, derived via immunoSEQ multiplex PCR, lists solely in-frame clones and lacks some. The sample holds about 300,000 clones, 89% seen once. The sample taken for sequencing was peripheral blood. This TCR was sampled from a man younger than 30 who had recovered from COVID-19. The chain has TRBV19 and TRBJ1-3; D perhaps matches TRBD1 (6 bases). CDR3 bases: TGTGCCAGTAGTAACAGGGACATCTCTGGAAACACCATATATTTT. Its translation is CASSNRDISGNTIYF.